This T cell receptor beta chain was recorded in a study of OX40 agonist ivuxolimab in advanced cancers. Repertoires were generated with immunoSEQ multiplex PCR, while TCRdb's copy carries only in-frame clones and drops some. The sample shows roughly 97,000 clones, approximately 90% of them seen only once. The CDR3 is made up of 15 amino acids. V shed 4 bases, J shed 5 bases, and the junction held 5 bases outside the gene matches. Germline CDR1 reads SGHNT; CDR2 reads YENEEA. This specimen consisted of CD4+ or CD8+ T cells sorted from blood, obtained in a trial of the OX40 agonist ivuxolimab. The V call is TRBV11-3, the J call TRBJ2-1; TRBD2 matches at 10 bases. This TCR came from an adult with an advanced solid tumor such as melanoma, head and neck, liver or kidney cancer. The CDR3 DNA reads TGTGCCAGCAGCTCCAGGACTAGCGGACACAATGAGCAGTTCTTC. This encodes CASSSRTSGHNEQFF.